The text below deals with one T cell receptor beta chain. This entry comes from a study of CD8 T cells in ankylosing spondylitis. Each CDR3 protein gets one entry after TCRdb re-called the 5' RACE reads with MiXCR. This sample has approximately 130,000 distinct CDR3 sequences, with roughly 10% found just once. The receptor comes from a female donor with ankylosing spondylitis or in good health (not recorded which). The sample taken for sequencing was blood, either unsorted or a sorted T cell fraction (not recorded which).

As DNA, the CDR3 is TGTGCCAGCACCCCAAGCGGCATGGATAATTCACCCCTCCACTTT. Protein sequence: CASTPSGMDNSPLHF. The chain recombines TRBV28 with TRBJ1-6; D gene uncertain. CDR1 is MDHEN, CDR2 SYDVKM, per germline. The CDR3 is 15 residues long. V lost 7 bases, J lost 5 bases, and 15 bases lay in between.